This TCR beta chain is from a study of CD4 T cells in relation to SARS-CoV-2 and coronaviruses. Study background: The restricting HLA molecule for shared crossreactive spike epitopes was mapped.

Clones were read by immunoSEQ multiplex PCR, and TCRdb kept only the in-frame ones, dropping some. The sample consists of tens of thousands of clones, about 91% of them appearing once. The CDR3 runs to 13 residues. Trimming took off 0 bases at V and 2 bases at J, with 4 bases between the two ends. CDR1 and CDR2 (germline): SGHAT, FQNNGV. This TCR derives from an adult with COVID-19. J is TRBJ1-1 and V is TRBV11-2; D ambiguous. Material for sequencing was naive CD4+ T cells from PBMCs. Subset meaning: naive CD4+ T cells isolated by negative enrichment. The CDR3: CASSLEGNTEAFF. The DNA for the CDR3 is TGTGCCAGCAGCTTAGAGGGAAACACTGAAGCTTTCTTT.